The present entry profiles one T cell receptor beta chain with its context. Trimming removed 4 bases from V and 6 bases from J, with 19 bases in between. The CDR3 contains 16 residues. CDR1 and CDR2 (germline): LGHDT, YNNKEL (reference sequence). As handled by the study authors: Amplification of reference gene primers provided the estimated nucleated cell counts. The repertoire was sequenced with immunoSEQ multiplex PCR; TCRdb's copy has only in-frame clones and lacks some. D and trimming come from the DNA, and the V and J calls and clone size come from that table. This sample has roughly 100,000 clones; over 85% occur once, and the top ten carry 17%. These data are taken from a study of blood T cell repertoires in COVID-19. Across the whole study: Acute and convalescent COVID-19 samples came from the United States, Italy and Spain. T cells, B-cell-depleted T cells, or PBMCs supplied cDNA or gDNA.

The chain links TRBV3-1 (or the pseudogene TRBV3-2) to TRBJ2-1; D perhaps matches TRBD2 (5 bases). This clonotype originated in a woman of 80 years or more in a cohort sampled during active COVID-19. The sample taken for sequencing was peripheral blood. CDR3 sequence: CASSPWERRVRNEQFF. CDR3 coding DNA: TGTGCCAGCAGCCCCTGGGAGAGGCGGGTCCGCAATGAGCAGTTCTTC.